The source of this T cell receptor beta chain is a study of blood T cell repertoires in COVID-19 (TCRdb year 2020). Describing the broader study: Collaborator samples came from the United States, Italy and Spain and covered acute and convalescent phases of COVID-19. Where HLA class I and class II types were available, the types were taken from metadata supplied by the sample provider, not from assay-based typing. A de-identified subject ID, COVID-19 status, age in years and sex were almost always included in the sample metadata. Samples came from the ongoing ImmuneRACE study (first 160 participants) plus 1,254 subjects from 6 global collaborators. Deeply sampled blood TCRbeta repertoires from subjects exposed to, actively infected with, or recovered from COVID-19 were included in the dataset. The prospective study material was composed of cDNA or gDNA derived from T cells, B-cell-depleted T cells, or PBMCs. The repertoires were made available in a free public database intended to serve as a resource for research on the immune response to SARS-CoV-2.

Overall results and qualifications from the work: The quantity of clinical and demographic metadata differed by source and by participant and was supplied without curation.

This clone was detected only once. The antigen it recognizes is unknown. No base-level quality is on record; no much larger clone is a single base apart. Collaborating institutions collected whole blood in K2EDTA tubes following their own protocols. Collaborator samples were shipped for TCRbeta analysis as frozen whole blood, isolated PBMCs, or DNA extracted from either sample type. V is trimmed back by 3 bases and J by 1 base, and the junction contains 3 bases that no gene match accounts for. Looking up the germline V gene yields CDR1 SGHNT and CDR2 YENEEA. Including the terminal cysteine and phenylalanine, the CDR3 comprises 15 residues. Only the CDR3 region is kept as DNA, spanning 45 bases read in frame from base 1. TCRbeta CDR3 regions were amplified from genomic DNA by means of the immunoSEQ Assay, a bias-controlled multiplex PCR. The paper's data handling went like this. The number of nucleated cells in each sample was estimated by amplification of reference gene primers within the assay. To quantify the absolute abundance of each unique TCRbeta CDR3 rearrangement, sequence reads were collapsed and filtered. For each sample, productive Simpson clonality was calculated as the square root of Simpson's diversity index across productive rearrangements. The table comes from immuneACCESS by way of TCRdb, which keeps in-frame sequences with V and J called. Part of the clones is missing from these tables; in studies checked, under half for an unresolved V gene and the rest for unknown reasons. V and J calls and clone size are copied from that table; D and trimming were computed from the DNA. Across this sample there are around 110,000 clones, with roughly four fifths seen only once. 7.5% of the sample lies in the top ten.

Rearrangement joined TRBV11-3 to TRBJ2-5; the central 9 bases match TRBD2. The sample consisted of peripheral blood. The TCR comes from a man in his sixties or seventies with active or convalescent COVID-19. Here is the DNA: TGTGCCAGCAGCTTCGGCGGGGGGGCCCAAGAGACCCAGTACTTC. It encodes CASSFGGGAQETQYF.